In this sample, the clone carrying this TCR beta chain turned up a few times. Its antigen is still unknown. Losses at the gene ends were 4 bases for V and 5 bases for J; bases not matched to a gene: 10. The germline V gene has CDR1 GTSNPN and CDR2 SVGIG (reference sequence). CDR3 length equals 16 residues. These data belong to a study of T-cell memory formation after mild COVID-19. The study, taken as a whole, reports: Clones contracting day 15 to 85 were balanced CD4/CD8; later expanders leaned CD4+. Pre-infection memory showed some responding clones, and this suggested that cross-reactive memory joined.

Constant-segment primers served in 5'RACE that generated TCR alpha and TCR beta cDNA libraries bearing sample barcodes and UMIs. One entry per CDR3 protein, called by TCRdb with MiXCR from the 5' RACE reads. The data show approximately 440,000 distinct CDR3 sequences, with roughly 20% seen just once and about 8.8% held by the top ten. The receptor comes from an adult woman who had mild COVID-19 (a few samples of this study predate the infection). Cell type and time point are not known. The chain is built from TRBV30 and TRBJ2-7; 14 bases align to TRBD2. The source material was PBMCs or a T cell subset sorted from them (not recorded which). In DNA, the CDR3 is TGTGCCTGGACCTCTCGAGGGACTAGCGGGAGCAACGAGCAGTACTTC. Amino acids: CAWTSRGTSGSNEQYF.